The clone carrying this T cell receptor (beta chain) was seen many times. Clinical history reported by participants formed the basis on which cohorts were assigned. Donors of Cohort 3 who recovered were those that had two negative PCRs, clearance, or symptom resolution. The V end was cut by 2 bases, the J end by 10 bases, with 18 bases between. The germline CDR1 and CDR2 sequences are SGHVS and FQNEAQ. This CDR3 region has 15 residues. How the authors handled the data: Nucleated cell counts were estimated from reference gene primer amplification. TCRdb keeps only in-frame clones here, not all; method: immunoSEQ multiplex PCR. V and J calls and clone size are given by that table; D and trimming were obtained from the DNA. The sample records about 250,000 clones, 75% to 90% being singletons. These data are taken from a study of blood T cell repertoires in COVID-19. Turning to the study itself: The samples span acute and convalescent COVID-19 from the United States, Italy and Spain.

The clonotype was recovered from a young woman who had recovered from COVID-19. The chain links TRBV7-8 to TRBJ1-3, with D uncertain. Sequencing was carried out using PBMCs or T cells enriched from blood (not recorded which). This CDR3 reads CASSLPPRGQGTIYF. The CDR3 bases are TGTGCCAGCAGCTTACCCCCTCGAGGGCAAGGAACCATATATTTT.